Sequencing of this TCR beta chain was carried out in a study of CD8 T cells in ankylosing spondylitis. With molecular barcodes, quantitative 5'-RACE was used to make the TCR beta libraries. Each CDR3 protein gets one entry after TCRdb re-called the 5' RACE reads with MiXCR. The sample lists some 240,000 distinct CDR3 sequences, 7.3% occurring once. V was pared by 4 bases and J by 4 bases, with 10 bases of the junction left unmatched. Germline CDR1 and CDR2: SEHNR and FQNEAQ (reference sequence). This CDR3 spans 16 amino acids. Study-level results: The study identified a TCR beta motif of under ten highly homologous variants that appeared characteristic of ankylosing spondylitis blood. Matched synovial fluid from ankylosing spondylitis patients was reported to be enriched for disease-linked clones.

This clonotype was observed at least ten times. What it recognizes is unknown. This rearrangement joins TRBV7-9 to TRBJ1-2; 9 positions agree with TRBD1. The sequencing sample was made of blood, either unsorted or a sorted T cell fraction (not recorded which). The sequence derives from a male donor with ankylosing spondylitis. The CDR3 coding sequence is TGTGCCAGCAGCTCCGGGACAGGGTACTACATCTATGGCTACACCTTC. Its translation is CASSSGTGYYIYGYTF.